This T cell receptor (beta chain) was observed in a study of vaccination effects on CD4 cells after COVID-19 (dated by TCRdb to the early 2020s). Context from the whole study: Each participant got two doses of an mRNA SARS-CoV-2 vaccine, either BNT162b2 or mRNA-1273. In a couple of convalescent patients, pre-vaccine samples were collected 16 days and one week ahead of the first dose, 142 and 148 days after COVID-19 diagnosis. SARS-CoV-2 spike-specific CD4+ TCR repertoires were compared before and after mRNA vaccination in COVID-19 convalescent patients and in infection-naive vaccine recipients. Altogether, some 10 COVID-19 convalescent patients and several SARS-CoV-2-naive healthy vaccine recipients made up the full study. The Oncomine TCR Beta short-read assay on an Illumina iSeq 100 was used to sequence cultures from other donors in the study. Study-wide findings and limitations: At late post-vaccination timepoints, both infection-induced and vaccine-induced clones showed marked clonal contraction, consistent with waning T cell responses. The study was limited by a small number of convalescent patients, and early post-infection timepoints were lacking. For convalescent patients, new clones induced by the vaccine made up most of the post-vaccine spike-reactive repertoire, and these new clones were largely distinct from the clones induced by infection.

The junction shows trimming of 1 base on V and 9 bases on J, plus 15 bases between the germline ends. Including cysteine and phenylalanine, the CDR3 has 14 amino acids. Only the CDR3 portion is preserved as DNA: 42 bases, with reading frame beginning at the first base. The germline V gene encodes CDR1 MNHNS and CDR2 SASEGT. Note on this clone: This receptor's antigen is unknown. Base-call qualities are not available, and no considerably larger clone is one nucleotide away.

The ViraFEST assay stimulated PBMC with viral peptide pools and then used TCR sequencing to identify antigen-specific CD4+ T cell clonotypes by expansion. After approximately 11 days of culture, CD4+ T cells were isolated with the EasySep CD4+ T cell isolation kit. Convalescent patients had PCR-confirmed SARS-CoV-2 infection between March and December 2020, before Alpha, Beta and Delta variants emerged in the United States. Some 2 million PBMC per well were cultured with about 9.6 ug/ml peptides in IMDM containing approximately 4.7% human AB serum, 8.5 to 10 IU/ml IL-2 and gentamicin. Half of the culture medium was replaced with fresh IL-2-containing medium on days 3 and 7. Unless noted otherwise, every peptide stimulation condition was grown in triplicate wells. Using Ficoll-Paque Plus gradient centrifugation, PBMC were separated from whole blood and then either used fresh or cryopreserved at -140C. The overlapping peptide pools covered the spike proteins of SARS-CoV-2 and of the common cold coronaviruses HCoV-NL63, HCoV-OC43 and HCoV-229E. The QIAamp micro DNA kit was used to extract genomic DNA from the cultured CD4+ T cells.

Receptors were amplified or captured by the immunoSEQ multiplex PCR assay. DNA from the cultured, isolated CD4+ T cells was subjected to TCR beta CDR3 sequencing. For the original study's pipeline: Non-productive TCR sequences were discarded, and reads were trimmed to the CDR3 region, with only CDR3s of 7 or more amino acids retained. Antigen-specific clonotypes were identified using the MANAFEST web app by comparison of expansion in peptide wells against reference cultures. To be called positive, a clone needed expansion at FDR<0.05 compared with the reference and with all other wells, an odds ratio greater than 5, and a frequency greater than 0.1% in two replicate wells. Cross-reactive clonotypes were defined as significantly expanded in SARS-CoV-2 spike wells and in at least one common cold coronavirus spike condition. CDR3 similarity was assessed by Levenshtein distance with the stringdist R package, and unrooted trees were built with ape in R 3.6.1. Sourced from immuneACCESS, this table was stored by TCRdb with only in-frame sequences that have V and J called. A share of the clones is absent; for the studies checked, an unresolved V gene accounts for under half, and the remainder has no known explanation. V and J calls plus clone size are reproduced from that table; the DNA served to infer D and trimming. In this sample the table shows about 27,000 clones, 65% to 80% of which occur a single time. Of the sample, around 21% falls within the top ten clones.

The origin of this receptor is a human donor who had a prior SARS-CoV-2 infection. Sequencing used CD4+ T cells from PBMCs cultured with HCoV-NL63 spike peptides, obtained before COVID-19 vaccination. This specimen's cell subset or site label, interpreted: HCoV-NL63 spike overlapping peptide pool stimulation. The chain is encoded by TRBV6-1 joined to TRBJ1-2; the D segment cannot be called with confidence. The CDR3: CASSEEGWQNSYTF. Here is the DNA: TGTGCCAGCAGTGAAGAAGGTTGGCAGAACAGCTACACCTTC.